The clone carrying this T cell receptor (beta chain) was recorded once. Its antigen remains unidentified. TCRdb's copy holds only in-frame clones and misses some; the assay was immunoSEQ multiplex PCR. This table has under 150,000 clones, roughly 90% appearing once. These data are taken from a study of cytomegalovirus exposure and HLA in healthy donors. Study-level results: In vitro confirmation showed a few CMV-associated chains to be CMV antigen specific. Some public TCRs appeared in many individuals, while most sequences were rare.

The CDR3 is 16 amino acids. Deletions cut 0 bases from V and 0 bases from J, with 12 bases between. Germline V gene sequence: CDR1 LNHNV, CDR2 YYDKDF (reference sequence). While the first cohort had 600 to 850 subjects, the donors belonged to the separate validation cohort of over a hundred subjects. The receptor comes from a man in his late teens or twenties in good health and CMV-seronegative. The material sequenced was PBMCs. The chain has TRBV15 and TRBJ2-7; no clear D gene. The DNA for the CDR3 is TGTGCCACCAGCAGAGAAGCTTCAAGGAGCTCCTACGAGCAGTACTTC. Its translation: CATSREASRSSYEQYF.